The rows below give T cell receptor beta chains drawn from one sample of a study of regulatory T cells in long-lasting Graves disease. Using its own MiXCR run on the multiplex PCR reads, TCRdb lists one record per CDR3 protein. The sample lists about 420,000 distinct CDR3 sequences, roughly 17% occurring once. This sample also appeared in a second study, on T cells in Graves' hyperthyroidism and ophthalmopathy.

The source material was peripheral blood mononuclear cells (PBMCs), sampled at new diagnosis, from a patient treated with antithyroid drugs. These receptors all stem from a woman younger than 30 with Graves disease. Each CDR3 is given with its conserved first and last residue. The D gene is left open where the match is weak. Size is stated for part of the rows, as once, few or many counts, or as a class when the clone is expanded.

CDR3nt: TGTGCCAGCAGCTTCCTGGGAGGGAGTGGGGCTGAAGCTTTCTTT; CDR3aa: CASSFLGGSGAEAFF; d_gene: .; j_gene: TRBJ1-1; v_gene: TRBV5-1; abundance: many
CDR3nt: TGTGCCGTGGCGGGAGGAGTCACAGATACGCAGTATTTT; CDR3aa: CAVAGGVTDTQYF; d_gene: TRBD2; j_gene: TRBJ2-3; v_gene: TRBV12-3/TRBV12-4; abundance: .
CDR3nt: TGTGCCACAGCCGGGGGACTAGCGGCAAAATACGAGCAGTACTTC; CDR3aa: CATAGGLAAKYEQYF; d_gene: TRBD2; j_gene: TRBJ2-7; v_gene: TRBV12-3/TRBV12-4; abundance: many
CDR3nt: TGTGCCAGCAGTCAGGGGACTAGCGGGAGGACAGATACGCAGTATTTT; CDR3aa: CASSQGTSGRTDTQYF; d_gene: TRBD2; j_gene: TRBJ2-3; v_gene: TRBV2; abundance: .
CDR3nt: TGTGCCACCAGTGATTTACAGGGGGACACCGGGGAGCTGTTTTTT; CDR3aa: CATSDLQGDTGELFF; d_gene: TRBD1; j_gene: TRBJ2-2; v_gene: TRBV24-1; abundance: many
CDR3nt: TGCAGCGTTCAGGGGGTTAAGTCCGGGGAGCTGTTTTTT; CDR3aa: CSVQGVKSGELFF; d_gene: TRBD1; j_gene: TRBJ2-2; v_gene: TRBV29-1; abundance: .
CDR3nt: TGTGCCAGCAGCTCCGGGACTAGCGGCACCGGGGAGCTGTTTTTT; CDR3aa: CASSSGTSGTGELFF; d_gene: TRBD2; j_gene: TRBJ2-2; v_gene: TRBV7-3; abundance: few
CDR3nt: TGTGCCAGCAGTTACTCGCCGCGGGAAAGCACAGATACGCAGTATTTT; CDR3aa: CASSYSPRESTDTQYF; d_gene: .; j_gene: TRBJ2-3; v_gene: TRBV6-5; abundance: few
CDR3nt: TGTGCCAGCAGGAACAGGGGTTTTGGTGATAATTCACCCCTCCACTTT; CDR3aa: CASRNRGFGDNSPLHF; d_gene: TRBD1; j_gene: TRBJ1-6; v_gene: TRBV2; abundance: .
CDR3nt: TGTGCCAGCTCACCTTGGGACTGGACCACAGATACGCAGTATTTT; CDR3aa: CASSPWDWTTDTQYF; d_gene: .; j_gene: TRBJ2-3; v_gene: TRBV18; abundance: few
CDR3nt: TGTGCCAGCAGCGTACAGGAGTGGGAGACCCAGTACTTC; CDR3aa: CASSVQEWETQYF; d_gene: .; j_gene: TRBJ2-5; v_gene: TRBV7-9; abundance: few
CDR3nt: TGTGCCAGCAGCCAAGTTGCAGACGGGACTTTTGGGGCTTTCTTT; CDR3aa: CASSQVADGTFGAFF; d_gene: .; j_gene: TRBJ1-1; v_gene: TRBV14; abundance: few
CDR3nt: TGTGCCAGCAGCCAGGGGGCCTCCTACGAGCAGTACTTC; CDR3aa: CASSQGASYEQYF; d_gene: .; j_gene: TRBJ2-7; v_gene: TRBV3-1; abundance: many
CDR3nt: TGTGCCAGCAGCTCAGCGCGGGTTAGCTCCTACGAGCAGTACTTC; CDR3aa: CASSSARVSSYEQYF; d_gene: .; j_gene: TRBJ2-7; v_gene: TRBV7-2; abundance: .
CDR3nt: TGTGCCAGCAGACCTCGGACTGGCCAGGAGGAGCTGTTTTTT; CDR3aa: CASRPRTGQEELFF; d_gene: .; j_gene: TRBJ2-2; v_gene: TRBV2; abundance: few
CDR3nt: TGTGCCAGCAGTACCGATGGAACGGGAGATCAGCCCCAGCATTTT; CDR3aa: CASSTDGTGDQPQHF; d_gene: .; j_gene: TRBJ1-5; v_gene: TRBV6-2/TRBV6-3; abundance: .
CDR3nt: TGTGCCAGCAGTTACAACGGAGATAGCAATCAGCCCCAGCATTTT; CDR3aa: CASSYNGDSNQPQHF; d_gene: .; j_gene: TRBJ1-5; v_gene: TRBV6-9; abundance: .
CDR3nt: TGTGCCAGCAGCTTAGTTCCGATCTTCCAAAAAAATGAGCAGTTCTTC; CDR3aa: CASSLVPIFQKNEQFF; d_gene: .; j_gene: TRBJ2-1; v_gene: TRBV11-2; abundance: many
CDR3nt: TGCAGTGCAAGACACACAGGAATCTCCTACGAGCAGTACTTC; CDR3aa: CSARHTGISYEQYF; d_gene: .; j_gene: TRBJ2-7; v_gene: TRBV20-1; abundance: many
CDR3nt: TGTGCCATCAAGGGTCAGGTGAACACTGAAGCTTTCTTT; CDR3aa: CAIKGQVNTEAFF; d_gene: .; j_gene: TRBJ1-1; v_gene: TRBV10-3; abundance: few
CDR3nt: TGCAGTGCCCCGGACAGGCCAGACACAGATACGCAGTATTTT; CDR3aa: CSAPDRPDTDTQYF; d_gene: TRBD1; j_gene: TRBJ2-3; v_gene: TRBV20-1; abundance: few
CDR3nt: TGTGCCAGCAGCTTACTCGCGGCAGGGCGAGAGACCCAGTACTTC; CDR3aa: CASSLLAAGRETQYF; d_gene: .; j_gene: TRBJ2-5; v_gene: TRBV7-9; abundance: many
CDR3nt: TGCGCCAGCAGTGATTTCACACCCTCTGCAACTAATGAAAAACTGTTTTTT; CDR3aa: CASSDFTPSATNEKLFF; d_gene: .; j_gene: TRBJ1-4; v_gene: TRBV10-2; abundance: .
CDR3nt: TGTGCCAGCAGTCCGACAGGGGGCCAGGGCCTCTACGAGCAGTACTTC; CDR3aa: CASSPTGGQGLYEQYF; d_gene: TRBD1; j_gene: TRBJ2-7; v_gene: TRBV28; abundance: many
CDR3nt: TGCAGCGTTGACCTAGCGGGAGGGAGCACAGATACGCAGTATTTT; CDR3aa: CSVDLAGGSTDTQYF; d_gene: TRBD2; j_gene: TRBJ2-3; v_gene: TRBV29-1; abundance: few